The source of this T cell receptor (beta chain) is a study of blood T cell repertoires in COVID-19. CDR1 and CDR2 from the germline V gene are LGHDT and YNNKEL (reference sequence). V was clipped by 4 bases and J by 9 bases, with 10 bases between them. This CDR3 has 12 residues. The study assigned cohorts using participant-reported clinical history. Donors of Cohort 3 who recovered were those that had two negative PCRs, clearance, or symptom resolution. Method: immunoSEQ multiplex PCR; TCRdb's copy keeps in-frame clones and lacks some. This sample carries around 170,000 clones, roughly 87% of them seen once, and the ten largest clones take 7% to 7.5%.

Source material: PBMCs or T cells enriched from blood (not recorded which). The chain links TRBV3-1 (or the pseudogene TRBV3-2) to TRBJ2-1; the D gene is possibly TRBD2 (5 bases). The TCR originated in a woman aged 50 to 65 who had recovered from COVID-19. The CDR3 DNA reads TGTGCCAGCAGCCCCGGGATTTCTGAGCAGTTCTTC. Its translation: CASSPGISEQFF.